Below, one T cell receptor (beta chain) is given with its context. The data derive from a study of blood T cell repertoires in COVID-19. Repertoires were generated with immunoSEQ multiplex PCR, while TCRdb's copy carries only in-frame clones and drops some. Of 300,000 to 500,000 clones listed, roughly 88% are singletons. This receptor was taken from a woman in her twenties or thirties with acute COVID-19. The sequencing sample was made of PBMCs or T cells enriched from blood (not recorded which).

CDR3 loop: CASSENSGGSGTYEQYF. In nucleotides, the CDR3 is TGTGCCAGCAGTGAAAACTCAGGGGGTAGTGGTACCTACGAGCAGTACTTC. The V call is TRBV2, the J call TRBJ2-7; 7 bases map to TRBD1. Germline CDR1 is SNHLY and CDR2 is FYNNEI. The CDR3 is 17 amino acids. V lost 2 bases and J lost 2; bases outside the gene matches: 12. Full variable domain (rest looked up from reference TRBV2 and TRBJ2-7): EPEVTQTPSHQVTQMGQEVILRCVPISNHLYFYWYRQILGQKVEFLVSFYNNEISEKSEIFDDQFSVERPDGSNFTLKIRSTKLEDSAMYFCASSENSGGSGTYEQYFGPGTRLTVT.